What follows are 21 T cell receptor beta chains derived from one specimen sequenced in a study of naive and memory T cell subsets. Amplification of ligated cDNA took four PCR rounds with SP2 and nested alpha and beta constant primers. TCRdb re-called the 5' RACE reads through MiXCR, storing one row per CDR3 protein. The data hold 32,000 or so distinct CDR3 sequences, with 16% observed a single time. TCR cDNA received a 3' ligated oligonucleotide that carried a UMI. The receptors were sampled from a female donor in good health.

In its sample, this clonotype was seen once. The chain combines TRBV10-3 with TRBJ1-2; D uncertain. Germline CDR1 reads ENHRY; CDR2 reads SYGVKD. The CDR3 extends over 14 amino acids. V was pared by 7 bases and J by 0 bases, with 12 bases between. This CDR3 is CAIIVTGPNYGYTF. DNA of the CDR3: TGTGCCATCATTGTCACCGGGCCTAACTATGGCTACACCTTC.

This clonotype was found many times. The genes are TRBV12-3 or TRBV12-4 and TRBJ2-3; 12 positions match TRBD2. Trimming cost V 5 bases and J 5 bases; bases outside gene matches: 8. This CDR3 has 16 amino acids. The CDR3 reads CASSQRLAGAIDTQYF. CDR3 nucleotide sequence: TGTGCCAGCAGTCAGCGACTAGCGGGGGCTATAGATACGCAGTATTTT.

The J gene is TRBJ1-1, the V gene TRBV20-1; no definite D call. From germline, CDR1 is DFQATT and CDR2 SNEGSKA (reference sequence). Trimming pared 3 bases from V and 4 bases from J, leaving 9 bases between. There are 12 residues in the CDR3. The CDR3 spells CSASLGSTEAFF. Written as DNA, the CDR3 is TGCAGTGCTAGCTTGGGGTCCACTGAAGCTTTCTTT.

CDR3 amino acids: CSATGLAGAGTQYF. CDR3 nucleotide sequence: TGCAGTGCCACGGGACTAGCGGGGGCAGGGACCCAGTACTTC. This rearrangement joins TRBV20-1 to TRBJ2-5; 14 bases fit TRBD2. Germline CDR1 is DFQATT and CDR2 is SNEGSKA (reference sequence). The CDR3 contains 14 residues. J lost 7 bases, V lost 6 bases, and 7 bases had no gene match.

This clonotype was counted only a few times. J is TRBJ2-1 and V is TRBV7-6; 12 positions match TRBD1. The CDR3 runs to 18 residues. Germline V lookup: CDR1 SGHVS, CDR2 FNYEAQ. The junction had 8 bases not matched to a gene; V was cut back by 5 bases and J by 0 bases. As DNA, the CDR3 is TGTGCCAGCAGCATCTCCGGGACAGGGGGCCGCTCCTACAATGAGCAGTTCTTC. Amino acids: CASSISGTGGRSYNEQFF.

This chain links TRBV7-8 with TRBJ2-5, with 10 bases fitting TRBD2. The CDR3 loop spans 15 amino acids. Germline V CDR1 and CDR2: SGHVS, FQNEAQ. Unmatched junction bases numbered 5, after V lost 5 bases and J lost 2 bases. The CDR3 DNA reads TGTGCCAGCAGCCTAAGCGGGGGGGTACAAGAGACCCAGTACTTC. Translating gives CASSLSGGVQETQYF. Looking up the rest from reference TRBV7-8 and TRBJ2-5 gives the full variable domain: GAGVSQSPRYKVAKRGQDVALRCDPISGHVSLFWYQQALGQGPEFLTYFQNEAQLDKSGLPSDRFFAERPEGSVSTLKIQRTQQEDSAVYLCASSLSGGVQETQYFGPGTRLLVL.

The rearrangement joins TRBV5-1 to TRBJ1-1; D is perhaps TRBD1 (5 bases). Trimming took off 0 bases at V and 1 base at J, with 7 bases between the two ends. The V gene's germline CDR1 is SGHRS and CDR2 YFSETQ. This CDR3 contains 14 residues. The CDR3: CASSLGDGNTEAFF. For the CDR3, the DNA is TGCGCCAGCAGCTTGGGGGACGGGAACACTGAAGCTTTCTTT. Full variable domain (rest looked up from reference TRBV5-1 and TRBJ1-1): KAGVTQTPRYLIKTRGQQVTLSCSPISGHRSVSWYQQTPGQGLQFLFEYFSETQRNKGNFPGRFSGRQFSNSRSEMNVSTLELGDSALYLCASSLGDGNTEAFFGQGTRLTVV.

This chain connects TRBV5-1 to TRBJ1-1; the D gene is possibly TRBD1 (5 bases). The CDR3 sequence is 13 residues long. V lost 4 bases and J lost 4, with 11 bases in between. Germline V gene sequence: CDR1 SGHRS, CDR2 YFSETQ. The CDR3 DNA reads TGCGCCAGCAGCCACTGGGGGGGCACTGAAGCTTTCTTT. It specifies CASSHWGGTEAFF.

This clonotype has at least ten counts. The V gene is TRBV29-1, the J gene TRBJ2-7; D gene ambiguous. Germline-derived CDR1 and CDR2 are SQVTM and ANQGSEA. Trimming left V 6 bases short and J 2 bases short, with 17 bases between. This CDR3 has 14 amino acids. The CDR3 is CSVLNSLRPYEQYF. DNA for the CDR3: TGCAGCGTCTTGAACAGTCTACGGCCCTACGAGCAGTACTTC.

The chain employs TRBV9 and TRBJ2-7, with a weak D call TRBD1 (5 bases). Per germline, CDR1 SGDLS and CDR2 YYNGEE. The CDR3 has 12 residues. V lost 4 bases, J lost 6 bases, and 11 bases lay in between. CDR3 in amino acids: CASSLGEAEQYF. The CDR3 DNA is TGTGCCAGCAGCCTAGGGGAAGCCGAGCAGTACTTC.

This clonotype was observed a handful of times. V gene TRBV6-1 combines with J gene TRBJ1-1; no reliable D call. Trimming took off 5 bases at V and 7 bases at J, with 8 bases between the two ends. The CDR3 spans 11 residues. Germline CDR1 is MNHNS and CDR2 is SASEGT. CDR3 protein: CASSKVDEAFF. The CDR3 region has the DNA TGTGCCAGCAGTAAGGTCGATGAAGCTTTCTTT.

J is TRBJ1-2 and V is TRBV4-1; 7 positions agree with TRBD1. The CDR3 runs 15 residues. V trimming: 0 bases; J trimming: 5 bases; junction bases outside the gene matches: 6. Germline CDR1 and CDR2: MGHRA and YSYEKL. The DNA for the CDR3 is TGCGCCAGCAGCCAAGATAGGGGGACAGCTTATGGCTACACCTTC. Its protein is CASSQDRGTAYGYTF.

This clonotype was picked up a small number of times. The V and J genes are TRBV7-2 and TRBJ1-2; D is ambiguous. The germline V gene has CDR1 SGHTA and CDR2 FQGNSA. Trimming took off 0 bases at V and 3 bases at J, with 11 bases between the two ends. The CDR3 sequence is 15 residues long. CDR3 region: CASSLATGPYYGYTF. In DNA form, the CDR3 reads TGTGCCAGCAGCTTAGCGACCGGTCCTTACTATGGCTACACCTTC.

This clonotype appeared many times. This sequence joins TRBV29-1 and TRBJ2-1; D is unclear. V was trimmed by 3 bases and J by 7 bases, leaving 7 bases between them. The V gene's germline CDR1 is SQVTM and CDR2 ANQGSEA. This CDR3 comprises 11 residues. In DNA form, the CDR3 reads TGCAGCGTTGAGTCGACGAATGAGCAGTTCTTC. Translating it yields CSVESTNEQFF.

This clonotype has more than one count but fewer than ten. This chain connects TRBV10-2 to TRBJ2-1, with TRBD2 identical over 13 bases. Per the germline V gene, CDR1 is WSHSY and CDR2 is SAAADI. The CDR3 loop spans 15 amino acids. The junction had 7 bases not matched to a gene; V was cut back by 6 bases and J by 8 bases. In nucleotides, the CDR3 is TGCGCCAGCAGCCTCGGGACTAGCGGGGTCGATGAGCAGTTCTTC. The encoded protein is CASSLGTSGVDEQFF.

This clonotype was observed a few times. The chain combines TRBV20-1 with TRBJ1-1; no reliable D call. The germline V and J ends were trimmed by 0 bases and 6 bases, with 11 bases remaining between them. The CDR3 runs 13 residues. The germline V gene has CDR1 DFQATT and CDR2 SNEGSKA (reference sequence). CDR3 bases: TGCAGTGCTAGAGATCGTTCCCGTTCTGAAGCTTTCTTT. Translated, it gives CSARDRSRSEAFF.

This chain uses TRBV25-1 with TRBJ1-4; D not resolved. V lost 2 bases, J lost 5 bases, and 9 bases lay in between. Germline lookup yields CDR1 MGHDK and CDR2 SYGVNS. This CDR3 has 14 residues. The CDR3 reads CASSEIEENEKLFF. The DNA of the CDR3 is TGTGCCAGCAGTGAAATCGAGGAAAATGAAAAACTGTTTTTT. Full variable domain (remainder filled in from reference TRBV25-1 and TRBJ1-4): EADIYQTPRYLVIGTGKKITLECSQTMGHDKMYWYQQDPGMELHLIHYSYGVNSTEKGDLSSESTVSRIRTEHFPLTLESARPSHTSQYLCASSEIEENEKLFFGSGTQLSVL.

This clonotype appeared a few times. V is TRBV6-6 and J is TRBJ2-2; 7 nucleotides agree with TRBD1. Germline V gives CDR1 MNHNY, CDR2 SVGAGI (reference sequence). Trimming took 4 bases from V and 2 from J; bases not matched to a gene: 10. The CDR3 length is 17 residues. The CDR3 sequence is CASSSPWDRANTGELFF. The CDR3 DNA follows: TGTGCCAGCAGTTCACCCTGGGACAGAGCTAACACCGGGGAGCTGTTTTTT.

The sample holds many counts of this clonotype. V and J are TRBV29-1 and TRBJ2-7; D perhaps matches TRBD1 (5 bases). This CDR3 region has 14 residues. Trimming took off 2 bases at V and 1 base at J, with 12 bases between the two ends. Germline CDR1 is SQVTM and CDR2 is ANQGSEA. The CDR3 region has the DNA TGCAGCGTTGAAAGTGGACATGGATCCTACGAGCAGTACTTC. Translation gives CSVESGHGSYEQYF.

This clonotype was seen ten or more times. The chain links TRBV5-1 to TRBJ2-5; D unclear. Trimming left V 3 bases short and J 1 base short, with 7 bases between. CDR1 is SGHRS and CDR2 is YFSETQ in the germline V gene. The CDR3 is 13 amino acids. CDR3 sequence reads: CASSSQIQETQYF. Here the CDR3 DNA reads TGCGCCAGCAGCTCACAGATCCAAGAGACCCAGTACTTC.

The chain uses TRBV9 and TRBJ2-1; maybe TRBD2 (5 bases). Trimming took 0 bases from V and 4 from J, leaving 11 bases between them. CDR1 SGDLS and CDR2 YYNGEE come from the germline V gene. This CDR3 is 15 amino acids long. CDR3 residues: CASSVEAAAYNEQFF. For the CDR3, the DNA is TGTGCCAGCAGCGTAGAAGCGGCGGCTTACAATGAGCAGTTCTTC.